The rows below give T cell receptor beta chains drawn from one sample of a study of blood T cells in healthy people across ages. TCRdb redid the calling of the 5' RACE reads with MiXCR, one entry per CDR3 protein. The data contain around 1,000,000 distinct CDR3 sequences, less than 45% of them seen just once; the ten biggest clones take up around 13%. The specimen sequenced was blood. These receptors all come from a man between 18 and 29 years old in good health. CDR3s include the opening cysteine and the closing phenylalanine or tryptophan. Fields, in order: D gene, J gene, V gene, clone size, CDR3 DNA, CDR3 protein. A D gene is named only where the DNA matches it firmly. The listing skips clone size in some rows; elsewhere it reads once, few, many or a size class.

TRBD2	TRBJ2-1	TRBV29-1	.	TGCAGCGTTCTCCGGGGGGGGGATGAGCAGTTCTTC	CSVLRGGDEQFF
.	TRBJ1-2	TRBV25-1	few	TGTGCCAGCAGCCCCCAGGAAAAGGATGGCTACACCTTC	CASSPQEKDGYTF
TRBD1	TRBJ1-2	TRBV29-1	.	TGCAGCGTTGAAGAGTTTCGTGGGACAGGGGAAGGCTACACCTTC	CSVEEFRGTGEGYTF
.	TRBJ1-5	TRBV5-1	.	TGCGCCAGCTCTTGGGCGGGCATGAAGAATCAGCCCCAGCATTTT	CASSWAGMKNQPQHF
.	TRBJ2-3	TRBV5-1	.	TGCGCCAGCAGCTTGAACGCGGAAGATACGCAGTATTTT	CASSLNAEDTQYF
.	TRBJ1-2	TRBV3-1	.	TGTGCCAGCAGCCAAGACCCCATTCCTGGCTACACCTTC	CASSQDPIPGYTF
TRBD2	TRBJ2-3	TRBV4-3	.	TGCGCCAGCAGCCAAGACAAATCTAGCGGTACGCAGTATTTT	CASSQDKSSGTQYF
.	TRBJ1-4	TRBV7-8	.	TGTGCCAGCAGCTTAAGTGTTTGGCAGGCGAGGGTCAATGAAAAACTGTTTTTT	CASSLSVWQARVNEKLFF
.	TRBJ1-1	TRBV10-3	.	TGTGCCATCAGTGGACAGGAGAACACTGAAGCTTTCTTT	CAISGQENTEAFF
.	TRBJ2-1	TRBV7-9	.	TGTGCCAGCAGCGGATTACCCAATGAGCAGTTCTTC	CASSGLPNEQFF
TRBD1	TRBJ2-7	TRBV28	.	TGTGCCAGCATCAGACAGGGGGGCTCCTACGAGCAGTACTTC	CASIRQGGSYEQYF
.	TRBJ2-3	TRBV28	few	TGTGCCAGCAGTTTTTTCGGAGGGGGCCGCGGAACGACAGATACGCAGTATTTT	CASSFFGGGRGTTDTQYF
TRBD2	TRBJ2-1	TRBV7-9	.	TGTGCCGGCAGCTTAGGCGGGGGGGTCGATGAGCAGTTCTTC	CAGSLGGGVDEQFF
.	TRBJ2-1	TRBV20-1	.	TGCAGTGCTAGTGATCCAGCGGAGGGCTCCTACAATGAGCAGTTCTTC	CSASDPAEGSYNEQFF
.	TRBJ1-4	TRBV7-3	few	TGTGCCAGCAGCTTAAGCTTGATTGTGGCAGGGGTCCAAGCTAATGAAAAACTGTTTTTT	CASSLSLIVAGVQANEKLFF
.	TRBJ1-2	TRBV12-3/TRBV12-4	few	TGTGCCAGCAGCCGTAAACAGGGATGGAACTATGGCTACACCTTC	CASSRKQGWNYGYTF
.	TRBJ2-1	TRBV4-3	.	TGCGCCAGCAGCCAAGATGTGGGGGCCTCCTACAATGAGCAGTTCTTC	CASSQDVGASYNEQFF
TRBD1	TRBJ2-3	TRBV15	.	TGTGCCACCAGCAGAGATAGGGGACAGGGTCACCGTACGCAGTATTTT	CATSRDRGQGHRTQYF
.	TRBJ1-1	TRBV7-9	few	TGTGCCAGCAGCTTAGCGCGGGGAGAGGGGAACACTGAAGCTTTCTTT	CASSLARGEGNTEAFF
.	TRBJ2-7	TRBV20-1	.	TGCAGTGCTTCCTTGGAGCAGGTACTCTCCTACGAGCAGTACTTC	CSASLEQVLSYEQYF
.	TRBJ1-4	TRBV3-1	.	TGTGCCAGCAGCCAGGGGGGCAGTGAACTGTTTTTT	CASSQGGSELFF
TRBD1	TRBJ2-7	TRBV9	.	TGTGCCAGCAGCGTCGGGGGACAGGGTAACGAGCAGTACTTC	CASSVGGQGNEQYF
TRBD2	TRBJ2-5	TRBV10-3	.	TGTGCCATCAGTGAAACCGGGACTAGCGGTTACGTGCAGTACTTC	CAISETGTSGYVQYF
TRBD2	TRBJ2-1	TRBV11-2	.	TGTGCCAGCAGTGGGACTAGCGATTCGGATGAGCAGTTCTTC	CASSGTSDSDEQFF
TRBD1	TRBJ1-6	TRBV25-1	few	TGTGCCAGCAGTGGGGACAGGGGCTTACCCCTCCACTTT	CASSGDRGLPLHF
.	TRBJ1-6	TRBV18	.	TGTGCCAGCTCACCTCTCGGGGCAGGGAATTCACCCCTCCACTTT	CASSPLGAGNSPLHF
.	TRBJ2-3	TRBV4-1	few	TGCGCCAGCAGCCAAGACGTGGGGGGCGAACCGAAATTCACAGATACGCAGTATTTT	CASSQDVGGEPKFTDTQYF
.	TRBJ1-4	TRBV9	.	TGTGCCAGCAGCGTAGGAGTCGGGGCTAATGAAAAACTGTTTTTT	CASSVGVGANEKLFF
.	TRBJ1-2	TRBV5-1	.	TGCGCCAGCAGCTTGTATACGGAGAACTATGGCTACACCTTC	CASSLYTENYGYTF
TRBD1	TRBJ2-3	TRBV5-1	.	TGCGCCAGCAGCTTGATGACAGGGGACACAGATACGCAGTATTTT	CASSLMTGDTDTQYF
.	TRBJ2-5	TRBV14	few	TGTGCCAGCAGCCCCAACGGGTGGAGAGAGACCCAGTACTTC	CASSPNGWRETQYF
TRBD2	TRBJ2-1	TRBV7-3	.	TGTGCCAGCAGGACGGGGGGACTAGCTAGGGATGAGCAGTTCTTC	CASRTGGLARDEQFF
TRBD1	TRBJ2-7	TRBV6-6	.	TGTGCCAGCAGTTACGGAGACAGGGAGAGCTCCTACGAGCAGTACTTC	CASSYGDRESSYEQYF
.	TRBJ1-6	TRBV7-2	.	TGTGCCAGCAGCTTATATGGTGGACAGTTTAATTCACCCCTCCACTTT	CASSLYGGQFNSPLHF
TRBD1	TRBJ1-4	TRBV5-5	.	TGTGCCAGCAGCTCACCGACAGGGGGGCATGAAAAACTGTTTTTT	CASSSPTGGHEKLFF
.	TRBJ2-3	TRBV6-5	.	TGTGCCTGCAGTCCGATGAGCCTTAGGGGAGATACGCAGTATTTT	CACSPMSLRGDTQYF
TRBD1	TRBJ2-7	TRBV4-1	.	TGCGCCAGCAGCCAAGGGGCATCGGTCAGGGGGCGGAAAAATGAGCAGTACTTC	CASSQGASVRGRKNEQYF
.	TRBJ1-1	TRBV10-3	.	TGTGCCATCAGTGAGTCGTTAGGGGTTACTAAAGCTTTCTTT	CAISESLGVTKAFF
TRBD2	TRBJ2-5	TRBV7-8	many	TGTGCCAGCAGCTTAGGAGCGGGGGCACAAGAGACCCAGTACTTC	CASSLGAGAQETQYF
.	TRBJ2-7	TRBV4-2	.	TGTGCCAGCAGCCAAGAAAATGGTTCGGGTGAGCAGTACTTC	CASSQENGSGEQYF
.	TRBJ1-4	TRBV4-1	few	TGCGCCAGCAGCCAAGGAAAACTGTTTTTT	CASSQGKLFF
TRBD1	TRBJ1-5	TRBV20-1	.	TGCAGTGCCAGACCTACGACAGGGGAGAGCAATCAGTCCCAGCATTTT	CSARPTTGESNQSQHF